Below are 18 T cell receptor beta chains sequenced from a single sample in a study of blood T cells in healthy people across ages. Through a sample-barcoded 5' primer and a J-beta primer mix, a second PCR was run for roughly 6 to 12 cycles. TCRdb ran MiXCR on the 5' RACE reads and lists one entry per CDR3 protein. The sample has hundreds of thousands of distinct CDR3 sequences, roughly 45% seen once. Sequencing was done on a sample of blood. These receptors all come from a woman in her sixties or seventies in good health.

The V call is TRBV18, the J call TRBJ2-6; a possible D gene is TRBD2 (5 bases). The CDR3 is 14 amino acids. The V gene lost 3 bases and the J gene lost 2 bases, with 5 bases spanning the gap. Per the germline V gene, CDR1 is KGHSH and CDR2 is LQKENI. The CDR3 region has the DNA TGTGCCAGCTCACCGGAGGCTGGGGCCAACGTCCTGACTTTC. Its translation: CASSPEAGANVLTF.

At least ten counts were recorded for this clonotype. For the CDR3, the DNA is TGTGCCATGGGACGCGAAGCAGCAGATACGCAGTATTTT. It codes for CAMGREAADTQYF. The chain couples TRBV10-3 to TRBJ2-3; either TRBD1 or TRBD2 may fit D (5 bases each). V was cut by 9 bases and J by 4 bases, with 14 bases left in between. There are 13 residues in the CDR3. CDR1 is ENHRY and CDR2 is SYGVKD in the germline V gene.

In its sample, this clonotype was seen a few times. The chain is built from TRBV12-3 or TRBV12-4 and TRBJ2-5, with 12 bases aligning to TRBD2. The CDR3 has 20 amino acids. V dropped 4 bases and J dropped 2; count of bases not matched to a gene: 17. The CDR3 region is CASSSAGQLLAGGNQETQYF. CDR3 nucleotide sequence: TGTGCCAGCAGTTCCGCGGGGCAGTTACTAGCGGGGGGAAATCAAGAGACCCAGTACTTC.

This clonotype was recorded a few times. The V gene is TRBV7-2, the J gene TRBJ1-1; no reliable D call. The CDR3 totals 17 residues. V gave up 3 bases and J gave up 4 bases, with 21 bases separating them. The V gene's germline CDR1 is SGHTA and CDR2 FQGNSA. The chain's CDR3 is CASSFRGKLGFSTEAFF. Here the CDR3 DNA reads TGTGCCAGCAGCTTTCGGGGAAAGCTGGGTTTTAGCACTGAAGCTTTCTTT.

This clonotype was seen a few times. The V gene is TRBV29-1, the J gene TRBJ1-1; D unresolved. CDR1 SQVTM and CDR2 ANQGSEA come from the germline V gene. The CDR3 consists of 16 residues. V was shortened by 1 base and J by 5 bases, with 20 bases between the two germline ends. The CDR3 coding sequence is TGCAGCGTTGAAGTATTCGACCGGAATGGGTATACTGAAGCTTTCTTT. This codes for CSVEVFDRNGYTEAFF. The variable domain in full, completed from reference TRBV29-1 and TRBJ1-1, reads SAVISQKPSRDICQRGTSLTIQCQVDSQVTMMFWYRQQPGQSLTLIATANQGSEATYESGFVIDKFPISRPNLTFSTLTVSNMSPEDSSIYLCSVEVFDRNGYTEAFFGQGTRLTVV.

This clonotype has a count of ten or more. Written as DNA, the CDR3 is TGTGCCAGCAGTTACAGGGTGGGTTGGGGCTCCTACAATGAGCAGTTCTTC. This translates into CASSYRVGWGSYNEQFF. The chain is built from TRBV6-2 or TRBV6-3 and TRBJ2-1; D unclear. Deletions cut 2 bases from V and 0 bases from J, with 14 bases between. Germline V gene lookup returns CDR1 MNHEY and CDR2 SVGEGT. This CDR3 region has 17 residues.

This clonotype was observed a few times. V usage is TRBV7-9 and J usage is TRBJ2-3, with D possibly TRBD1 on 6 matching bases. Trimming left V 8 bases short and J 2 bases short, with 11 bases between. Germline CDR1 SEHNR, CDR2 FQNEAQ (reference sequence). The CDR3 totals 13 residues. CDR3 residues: CASRQDLTDTQYF. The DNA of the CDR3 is TGTGCCAGCCGACAGGACCTCACAGATACGCAGTATTTT.

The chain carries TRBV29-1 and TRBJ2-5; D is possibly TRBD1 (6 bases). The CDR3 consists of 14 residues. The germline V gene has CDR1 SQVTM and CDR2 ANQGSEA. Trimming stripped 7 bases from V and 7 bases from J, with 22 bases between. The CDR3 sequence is CSASGQSKEGTQYF. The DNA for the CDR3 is TGCAGCGCAAGCGGACAGTCTAAAGAAGGGACCCAGTACTTC.

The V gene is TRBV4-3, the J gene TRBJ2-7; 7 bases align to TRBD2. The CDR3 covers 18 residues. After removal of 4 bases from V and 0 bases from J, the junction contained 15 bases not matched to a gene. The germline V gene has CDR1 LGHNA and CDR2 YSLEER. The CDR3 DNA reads TGCGCCAGCAGCCGCGAGAAACTTAGCGGGCGGAACTCCTACGAGCAGTACTTC. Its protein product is CASSREKLSGRNSYEQYF.

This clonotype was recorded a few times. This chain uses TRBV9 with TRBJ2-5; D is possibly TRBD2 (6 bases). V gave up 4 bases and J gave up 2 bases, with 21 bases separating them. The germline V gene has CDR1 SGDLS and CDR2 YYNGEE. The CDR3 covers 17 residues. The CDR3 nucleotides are TGTGCCAGCAGCCCTATCCCTCTTGCAGGGAGGCAAGAGACCCAGTACTTC. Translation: CASSPIPLAGRQETQYF.

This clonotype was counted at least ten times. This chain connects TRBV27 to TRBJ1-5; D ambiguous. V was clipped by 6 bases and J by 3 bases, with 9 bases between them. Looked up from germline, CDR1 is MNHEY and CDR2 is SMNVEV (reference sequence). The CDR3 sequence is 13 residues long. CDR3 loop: CASSYDLNQPQHF. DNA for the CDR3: TGTGCCAGCAGCTACGACCTCAATCAGCCCCAGCATTTT.

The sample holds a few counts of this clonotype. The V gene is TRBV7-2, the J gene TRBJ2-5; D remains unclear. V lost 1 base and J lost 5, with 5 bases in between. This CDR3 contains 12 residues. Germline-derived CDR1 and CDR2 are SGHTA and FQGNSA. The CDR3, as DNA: TGTGCCAGCAGCTTAGTGTTCGAGACCCAGTACTTC. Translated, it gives CASSLVFETQYF.

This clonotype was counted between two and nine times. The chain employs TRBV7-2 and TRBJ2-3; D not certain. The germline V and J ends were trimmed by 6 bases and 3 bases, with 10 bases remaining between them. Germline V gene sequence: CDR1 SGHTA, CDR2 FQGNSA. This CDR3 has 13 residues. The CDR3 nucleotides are TGTGCCAGCAGGATTGAGGCGACAGATACGCAGTATTTT. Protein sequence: CASRIEATDTQYF.

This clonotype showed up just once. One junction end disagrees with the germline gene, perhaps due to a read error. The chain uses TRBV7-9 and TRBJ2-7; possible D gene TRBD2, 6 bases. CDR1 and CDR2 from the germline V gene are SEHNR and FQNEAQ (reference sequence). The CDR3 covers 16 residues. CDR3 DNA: TGTGCCAGTAGCTCCCTCCAGGGAGGTCGACTCTACGAGCAGTACTTC. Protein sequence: CASSSLQGGRLYEQYF.

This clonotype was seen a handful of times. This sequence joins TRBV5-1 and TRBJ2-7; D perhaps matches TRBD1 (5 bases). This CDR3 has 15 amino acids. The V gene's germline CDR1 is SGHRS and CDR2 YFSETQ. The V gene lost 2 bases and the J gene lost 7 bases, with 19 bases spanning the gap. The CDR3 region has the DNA TGCGCCAGCAGCTTCCAGGGCCCGATTAACAATGAGCAGTACTTC. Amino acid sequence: CASSFQGPINNEQYF.

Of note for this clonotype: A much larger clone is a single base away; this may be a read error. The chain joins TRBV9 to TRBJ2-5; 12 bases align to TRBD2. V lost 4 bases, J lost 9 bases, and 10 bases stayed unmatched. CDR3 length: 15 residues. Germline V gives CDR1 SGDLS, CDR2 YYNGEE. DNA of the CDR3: TGTGCCAGCAGCAAGACTAGCGGGAGTTGGGAGGCCCAGTACTTC. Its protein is CASSKTSGSWEAQYF.

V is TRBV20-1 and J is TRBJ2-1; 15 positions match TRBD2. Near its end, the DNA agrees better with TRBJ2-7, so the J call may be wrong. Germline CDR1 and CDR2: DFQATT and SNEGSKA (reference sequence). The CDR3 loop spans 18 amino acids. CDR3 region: CSASGGLAGGSSYNEQYF. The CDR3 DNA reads TGCAGTGCTAGTGGGGGACTAGCGGGGGGAAGCTCCTACAATGAGCAGTACTTC.

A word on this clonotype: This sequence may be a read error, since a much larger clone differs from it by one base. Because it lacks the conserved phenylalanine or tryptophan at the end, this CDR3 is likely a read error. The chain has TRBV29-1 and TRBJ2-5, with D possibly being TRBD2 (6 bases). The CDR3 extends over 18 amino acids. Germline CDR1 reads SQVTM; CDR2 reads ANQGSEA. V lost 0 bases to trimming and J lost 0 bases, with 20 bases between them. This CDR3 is CSVEDNAMHTGDQETQYL. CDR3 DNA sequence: TGCAGCGTTGAAGATAACGCTATGCACACGGGAGACCAAGAGACCCAGTACTTA.